This TCR beta chain was sequenced for a study of cytomegalovirus exposure and HLA in healthy donors. This clone was counted only a few times. The target antigen is unknown. PCR was performed using 60 Vbeta and 13 Jbeta primers. Libraries were prepared by immunoSEQ multiplex PCR; TCRdb keeps only in-frame clonotypes and omits some of them. This sample yields roughly 120,000 clones, of which about 72% are seen a single time; approximately 1.5% belongs to the top ten. Per germline, CDR1 GTSNPN and CDR2 SVGIG (reference sequence). Trimming took 1 base from V and 4 from J; bases not matched to a gene: 2. The CDR3 is 14 residues long. Donors had nominal health at sampling but likely had unrecorded immune exposures. Study outcomes and limitations: A later analysis reportedly found fewer N-insertions in an Asian-associated ancestry cluster than the approximately 670-donor mean. Later analysis indicated greater clonal expansion among HLA-associated TCR beta chains than among equally common other chains.

Sequencing was carried out using PBMCs. The TCR was taken from a young man in good health and CMV-seropositive. The chain joins TRBV30 to TRBJ2-5; 11 bases fit TRBD1. The CDR3 coding sequence is TGTGCCTGGAGTGCCGGGACAGGGGGAGAGACCCAGTACTTC. Its protein is CAWSAGTGGETQYF.